This T cell receptor beta chain comes out of a study of blood T cells in healthy people across ages. Overall study findings and caveats: Long-lived donors had more naive CD4+ cells and higher diversity than aged donors.

A remark on this clonotype: The antigen remains unidentified.

CDR1 SGHRS and CDR2 YFSETQ come from the germline V gene. Trimming cost V 5 bases and J 2 bases, with 10 bases left between them. The CDR3 extends over 13 amino acids. Through a sample-barcoded 5' primer and a J-beta primer mix, a second PCR was run for roughly 7 to 12 cycles. Any given sample supplied a minimum of 2.5 million CDR3-containing paired-end reads. MiXCR was run by TCRdb on the 5' RACE reads, yielding one entry per CDR3 protein. The table includes about 1.5 million distinct CDR3 sequences, about 43% detected once. Donation came from healthy Caucasian individuals in Russia who were aged roughly 6 to 95. A minimum of 6.5 million PBMCs was isolated per sample.

This TCR was recovered from a woman aged 18-29 years in good health. Specimen: blood. The rearrangement joins TRBV5-1 to TRBJ1-1; possibly TRBD1 for D (5 bases). CDR3 nucleotide sequence: TGCGCCAGCAGTCGGGGGGATAACACTGAAGCTTTCTTT. This gives the protein CASSRGDNTEAFF.